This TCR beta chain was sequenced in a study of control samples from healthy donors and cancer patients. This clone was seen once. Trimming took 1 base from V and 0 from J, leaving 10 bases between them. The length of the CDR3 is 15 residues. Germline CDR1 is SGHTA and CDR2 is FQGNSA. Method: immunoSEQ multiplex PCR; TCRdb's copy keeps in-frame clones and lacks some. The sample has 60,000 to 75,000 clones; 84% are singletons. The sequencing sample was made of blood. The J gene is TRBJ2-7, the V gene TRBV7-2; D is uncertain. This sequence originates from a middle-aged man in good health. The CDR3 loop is CASSLGQDYSYEQYF. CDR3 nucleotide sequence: TGTGCCAGCAGCTTAGGGCAGGATTACTCCTACGAGCAGTACTTC.